This is a list of T cell receptor beta chains from one sample in a study of blood T cell repertoires in COVID-19. Assay: immunoSEQ multiplex PCR; the TCRdb copy retains only in-frame clones and omits some. This table has about 180,000 clones, roughly 87% appearing once. Sequenced sample: peripheral blood. Every receptor here comes from a man aged 18 to 30 who had recovered from COVID-19. CDR3s include the opening cysteine and the closing phenylalanine or tryptophan. Fields, in order: CDR3 protein, CDR3 DNA, J gene, D gene, clone size, V gene. A D gene is named only where the DNA matches it firmly. Clone size is stated in some rows and not others, as once, few, many or a class when expanded.

CASSPQAGVTEAFF | TGTGCCAGCAGCCCTCAAGCGGGGGTCACTGAAGCTTTCTTT | TRBJ1-1 | - | - | TRBV7-3
CASSLLGGEQYF | TGTGCCAGCAGCTTGTTAGGAGGCGAGCAGTACTTC | TRBJ2-7 | - | - | TRBV11-2
CASSYSQGPYEQYF | TGTGCCAGCAGTTACTCTCAGGGTCCCTACGAGCAGTACTTC | TRBJ2-7 | - | - | TRBV6-5
CASIGAYYNEQFF | TGTGCCAGCATCGGAGCCTACTACAATGAGCAGTTCTTC | TRBJ2-1 | - | once | TRBV21-1
CASSSGQGQETQYF | TGTGCCAGCAGTTCTGGACAGGGCCAAGAGACCCAGTACTTC | TRBJ2-5 | TRBD1 | - | TRBV13
CASSFRTGGYNEQFF | TGTGCCAGCAGTTTCCGGACAGGGGGCTACAATGAGCAGTTCTTC | TRBJ2-1 | TRBD1 | - | TRBV6-5
CASSLPRAYGYTF | TGTGCCAGCAGTTTACCCAGGGCCTATGGCTACACCTTC | TRBJ1-2 | - | - | TRBV28
CASTWGANTEAFF | TGCGCCAGCACTTGGGGAGCGAACACTGAAGCTTTCTTT | TRBJ1-1 | - | few | TRBV5-1
CASSIKRGLEAFF | TGTGCCAGCAGCATAAAGAGGGGGCTGGAAGCTTTCTTT | TRBJ1-1 | TRBD1 | - | TRBV7-2
CASRSRVETQYF | TGTGCCAGCAGGAGCCGAGTCGAGACCCAGTACTTC | TRBJ2-5 | - | - | TRBV6-6
CATSRGPRWDSQNTEAFF | TGTGCCACCAGCAGAGGCCCGAGGTGGGACAGTCAGAACACTGAAGCTTTCTTT | TRBJ1-1 | TRBD1 | - | TRBV15
CASSSPGLAVYEQYF | TGTGCCAGCAGTTCTCCGGGACTAGCGGTCTACGAGCAGTACTTC | TRBJ2-7 | TRBD2 | - | TRBV27